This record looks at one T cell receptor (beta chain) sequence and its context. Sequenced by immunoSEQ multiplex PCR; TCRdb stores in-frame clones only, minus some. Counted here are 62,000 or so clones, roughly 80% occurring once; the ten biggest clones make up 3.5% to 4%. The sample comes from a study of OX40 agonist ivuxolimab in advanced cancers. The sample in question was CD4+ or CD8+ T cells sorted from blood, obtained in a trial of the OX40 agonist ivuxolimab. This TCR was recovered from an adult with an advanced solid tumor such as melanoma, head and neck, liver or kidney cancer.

The CDR3 is CASSRDSYNEQFF. The DNA of the CDR3 is TGTGCCAGCAGCAGGGACAGCTACAATGAGCAGTTCTTC. The chain uses TRBV7-6 and TRBJ2-1; 7 bases are a match to TRBD1. Per the germline V gene, CDR1 is SGHVS and CDR2 is FNYEAQ. The junction had 1 base not matched to a gene; V was cut back by 5 bases and J by 3 bases. The CDR3 runs to 13 residues.